A single sample gave rise to the 16 T cell receptor beta chains below, sequenced in a study of T cell clones after liver transplantation. The protocol was immunoSEQ multiplex PCR, while the TCRdb copy is restricted to in-frame clones and leaves out a portion. The sample carries tens of thousands of clones, 90% recorded once. The sample consisted of CD4+ T cells from blood, taken before liver transplant. Receptors originate from a human donor who received a liver transplant.

This clone was picked up one time. The rearrangement joins TRBV5-1 to TRBJ2-1, with 9 nucleotides matching TRBD2. With V trimmed by 2 bases and J by 8 bases, 5 bases remained unmatched. The CDR3 sequence is 14 residues long. Per germline, CDR1 SGHRS and CDR2 YFSETQ. CDR3 residues: CASSFSSGTDEQFF. The CDR3 DNA is TGCGCCAGCAGCTTTTCTAGCGGGACCGATGAGCAGTTCTTC.

This clone has just one count. V usage is TRBV5-1 and J usage is TRBJ2-3; 8 nucleotides agree with TRBD2. V gave up 1 base and J gave up 3 bases; unmatched junction bases: 7. The CDR3 sequence is 16 residues long. Germline V gives CDR1 SGHRS, CDR2 YFSETQ. In DNA, the CDR3 is TGCGCCAGCAGCTTGTCCGGGACTAGGGGGACAGATACGCAGTATTTT. Amino acids: CASSLSGTRGTDTQYF.

This chain joins TRBV19 and TRBJ2-2; 8 bases line up with TRBD2. CDR1 is LNHDA and CDR2 is SQIVND in the germline V gene (reference sequence). The CDR3 spans 15 residues. V lost 9 bases to trimming and J lost 6 bases; unmatched junction nucleotides: 12. The CDR3 DNA sequence: TGTGCCAGCTCCATCTGGACTAGCAAGTCCGGGGAGCTGTTTTTT. This sequence encodes CASSIWTSKSGELFF. Combining the CDR3 with reference TRBV19 and TRBJ2-2 gives the whole variable domain DGGITQSPKYLFRKEGQNVTLSCEQNLNHDAMYWYRQDPGQGLRLIYYSQIVNDFQKGDIAEGYSVSREKKESFPLTVTSAQKNPTAFYLCASSIWTSKSGELFFGEGSRLTVL.

The V gene is TRBV6-5, the J gene TRBJ1-2; D is perhaps TRBD1 (5 bases). Germline loops: CDR1 MNHEY, CDR2 SVGAGI. This CDR3 contains 15 residues. The CDR3 is CASFTRGRANYGYTF. In DNA form, the CDR3 reads TGTGCTAGCTTCACCCGGGGCAGAGCTAACTATGGCTACACCTTC.

This chain joins TRBV28 and TRBJ1-2; tentatively, D is TRBD1 (6 bases). Germline V gene data show CDR1 as MDHEN and CDR2 as SYDVKM. The CDR3 is made up of 15 amino acids. With 3 bases removed from V and 6 bases from J, the gap between germline ends came to 17 bases. As DNA, the CDR3 is TGTGCCAGCAGTTTGGCCACGCCTAAGGGGGATGGCTACACCTTC. Protein sequence: CASSLATPKGDGYTF.

The V call is TRBV30, the J call TRBJ1-1; no definite D call. The germline V gene has CDR1 GTSNPN and CDR2 SVGIG (reference sequence). Between the trimmed V and J ends, which lost 5 bases and 1 base, there was a span of 8 bases. This CDR3 contains 12 residues. Here the CDR3 reads CAWGGPNTEAFF. DNA for the CDR3: TGTGCCTGGGGAGGACCGAACACTGAAGCTTTCTTT.

The J gene is TRBJ2-1, the V gene TRBV6-1, with a weak D call TRBD1 (6 bases). Germline lookup yields CDR1 MNHNS and CDR2 SASEGT. Trimming removed 7 bases from V and 4 bases from J, with 8 bases in between. This CDR3 comprises 12 residues. DNA for the CDR3: TGTGCCAGCACTACAGGGTACAATGAGCAGTTCTTC. It specifies CASTTGYNEQFF.

The chain uses TRBV19 and TRBJ2-5; possible D gene TRBD1, 5 bases. Trimming shortened V by 4 bases and J by 5 bases, and 11 bases separated the two germline ends. Germline values: CDR1 LNHDA, CDR2 SQIVND (reference sequence). The CDR3 has 13 residues. CDR3: CASSTGIVETQYF. Written as DNA, the CDR3 is TGTGCCAGTAGTACAGGGATCGTGGAGACCCAGTACTTC.

The chain is built from TRBV5-4 and TRBJ2-2, with D possibly being TRBD2 (5 bases). Germline CDR1 reads SGHNT; CDR2 reads YYREEE (reference sequence). This CDR3 spans 15 amino acids. The V and J ends lost 6 bases and 6 bases respectively, with 18 bases between them. For the CDR3, the DNA is TGTGCCAGCACTCAACGACCGGGGAGCGCCGGGGAGCTGTTTTTT. It yields the protein CASTQRPGSAGELFF.

The V and J genes are TRBV14 and TRBJ2-7; no clear D. The V gene lost 4 bases and the J gene lost 6 bases, with 16 bases spanning the gap. This CDR3 spans 14 amino acids. CDR1 is SGHDN and CDR2 is FVKESK in the germline V gene. CDR3 DNA sequence: TGTGCCAGCAGCCCAGAGTGGGCTGTGGCCGAGCAGTACTTC. This encodes CASSPEWAVAEQYF.

The CDR3 region has the DNA TGCGCCAGCAGCCTAATATCTACAGATACGCAGTATTTT. Its protein product is CASSLISTDTQYF. The J gene is TRBJ2-3, the V gene TRBV5-1, with D unresolved. Germline CDR1 reads SGHRS; CDR2 reads YFSETQ. The V gene lost 4 bases and the J gene lost 3 bases, with 9 bases spanning the gap. The CDR3 length is 13 residues.

This chain uses TRBV7-2 with TRBJ2-2; 8 positions match TRBD2. The CDR3 runs 14 residues. Per germline, CDR1 SGHTA and CDR2 FQGNSA. V lost 3 bases to trimming and J lost 7 bases; unmatched junction nucleotides: 4. CDR3 region: CASSFNGRGGELFF. The CDR3 DNA reads TGTGCCAGCAGCTTCAACGGGAGGGGCGGGGAGCTGTTTTTT.

J is TRBJ1-4 and V is TRBV30; TRBD1 is a possible D gene (5 bases). V was clipped by 2 bases and J by 3 bases, with 16 bases between them. Germline CDR1 GTSNPN, CDR2 SVGIG (reference sequence). The length of the CDR3 is 16 residues. The CDR3 DNA is TGTGCCTGGAGTATAAAGGGGCTGATCCCTAATGAAAAACTGTTTTTT. This codes for CAWSIKGLIPNEKLFF.

The chain has TRBV29-1 and TRBJ2-7, with D perhaps matching TRBD1 (6 bases). V was shortened by 7 bases and J by 0 bases, with 22 bases between the two germline ends. Germline CDR1 SQVTM, CDR2 ANQGSEA. This CDR3 comprises 16 residues. CDR3 in amino acids: CSARGSGPGDSYEQYF. For the CDR3, the DNA is TGCAGCGCTAGGGGGAGCGGCCCCGGGGACTCCTACGAGCAGTACTTC.

The chain joins TRBV16 to TRBJ2-2, with D possibly matching TRBD2 (6 bases). The CDR3 has 16 residues. Trimming left V 0 bases short and J 10 bases short, with 18 bases between. Germline V CDR1 and CDR2: KGHSY, FQNENV. CDR3 bases: TGTGCCAGCAGCCAATCATCTTGGGCTAGCGACTTGGAGCTGTTTTTT. Translation gives CASSQSSWASDLELFF.

This clone was recorded only once. The rearrangement joins TRBV21-1 to TRBJ2-7. TRBV21-1 is an annotated pseudogene. The CDR3 extends over 15 amino acids. The CDR3 is CASSRPWTATYEQYF. The CDR3 DNA follows: TGTGCCAGCAGCAGACCCTGGACGGCCACCTACGAGCAGTACTTC.